The 5 T cell receptor beta chains given below trace back to one sample, sequenced in a study of post-analysis software for immune sequencing data. General observations from the study: Controls showed lower frequencies than patients for a few TRBV segments, and TRBV5-6, TRBV5-1 and TRBV20-1 were among these.

Included in the TCR beta cDNA libraries were unique molecular identifiers. TCRdb re-called the PCR reads with MiXCR, one entry per CDR3 protein. The sample lists about 540,000 distinct CDR3 sequences, approximately 34% occurring once. Which antigens these TCRs recognize remains unknown. Sequencing input: blood. These receptors originate from a girl aged 2 to 17 with multiple sclerosis.

This clonotype was counted between two and nine times. V and J are TRBV6-2 or TRBV6-3 and TRBJ2-3, with TRBD2 matching 7 bases. The CDR3 length is 15 residues. The germline V gene encodes CDR1 MNHEY and CDR2 SVGEGT. Trimming cost V 6 bases and J 2 bases; bases outside gene matches: 8. The CDR3 DNA is TGTGCCAGCAGGGAGCGGGGCACTTACACAGATACGCAGTATTTT. This translates into CASRERGTYTDTQYF.

The chain is built from TRBV11-2 and TRBJ2-3; D perhaps matches TRBD2 (6 bases). CDR1 and CDR2 from the germline V gene are SGHAT and FQNNGV. V lost 6 bases to trimming and J lost 2 bases, with 15 bases between them. The CDR3 runs 15 residues. In DNA form, the CDR3 reads TGTGCCAGCAGACGCGGGACTTTACACACAGATACGCAGTATTTT. This gives the protein CASRRGTLHTDTQYF.

This rearrangement joins TRBV6-1 to TRBJ1-1, with D unresolved. V was clipped by 4 bases and J by 0 bases, with 6 bases between them. CDR3 length equals 13 residues. The germline gives CDR1 MNHNS, CDR2 SASEGT. The CDR3 bases are TGTGCCAGCAGTGTATGGATGAACACTGAAGCTTTCTTT. The encoded protein is CASSVWMNTEAFF.

About this clonotype itself: This may be a read error, as it is one base from a much larger clone. The chain carries TRBV5-1 and TRBJ2-1; TRBD1 matches 7 bases. The germline V gene has CDR1 SGHRS and CDR2 YFSETQ. The CDR3 totals 14 residues. V lost 4 bases to trimming and J lost 8 bases; unmatched junction nucleotides: 9. The CDR3 is CASSRIKGADEQFF. The CDR3 coding sequence is TGCGCCAGCAGCAGAATTAAGGGGGCCGATGAGCAGTTCTTC. Filled out from reference TRBV5-1 and TRBJ2-1, the complete variable domain reads KAGVTQTPRYLIKTRGQQVTLSCSPISGHRSVSWYQQTPGQGLQFLFEYFSETQRNKGNFPGRFSGRQFSNSRSEMNVSTLELGDSALYLCASSRIKGADEQFFGPGTRLTVL.

CDR3 loop: CASSPGIALLKKNTEAFF. For the CDR3, the DNA is TGTGCCAGCAGCCCTGGAATAGCACTTCTGAAGAAGAACACTGAAGCTTTCTTT. The V and J genes are TRBV5-5 and TRBJ1-1, with unresolved D. The CDR3 totals 18 residues. Trimming took off 4 bases at V and 1 base at J, with 23 bases between the two ends. The germline V gene has CDR1 SGHKS and CDR2 YYEKEE (reference sequence).